These 2 T cell receptor beta chains were all obtained from the same sample, sequenced in a study of blood T cell repertoires in COVID-19. Some clones are missing from TCRdb's copy, which holds only in-frame ones; the method was immunoSEQ multiplex PCR. The sample includes under 400,000 clones, roughly nine tenths seen only once; the top ten take 3% to 4%. The sequencing sample was made of peripheral blood. Receptor source: a woman aged 55-75 years with COVID-19, enrolled during active disease.

Details on this clone: Distinct nucleotide sequences in the sample also encode this CDR3. The J gene is TRBJ1-2, the V gene TRBV2; TRBD1 aligns across 7 bases. The CDR3 runs to 13 residues. CDR1 and CDR2 from the germline V gene are SNHLY and FYNNEI. V gave up 4 bases and J gave up 2 bases; unmatched junction bases: 1. This chain's CDR3 is CASSGQGNYGYTF. CDR3 bases: TGTGCCAGCAGTGGACAGGGCAACTATGGCTACACCTTC. Based on the CDR3 plus reference TRBV2 and TRBJ1-2, the full variable domain is EPEVTQTPSHQVTQMGQEVILRCVPISNHLYFYWYRQILGQKVEFLVSFYNNEISEKSEIFDDQFSVERPDGSNFTLKIRSTKLEDSAMYFCASSGQGNYGYTFGSGTRLTVV.

The rearrangement links TRBV13 to TRBJ2-2; maybe TRBD1 (6 bases). The CDR3 extends over 16 amino acids. Trimming shortened V by 10 bases and J by 5 bases, and 23 bases separated the two germline ends. Per the germline V gene, CDR1 is PRHDT and CDR2 is FYEKMQ (reference sequence). CDR3 nucleotides: TGTGCCACCAAGGGGGACCAGGGGAGAAGGACCGGGGAGCTGTTTTTT. Encoded protein: CATKGDQGRRTGELFF.